This T cell receptor beta chain stems from a study of cytomegalovirus exposure and HLA in healthy donors. Overall study context: Of approximately 400 genotyped donors, 70% to 85% clustered with self-reported Caucasian donors.

Remarks on this clone: Antigen unknown.

The PCR was carried out with 60 Vbeta primers and 13 Jbeta primers. As originally analysed: Later work found about 80 million unique TCR beta chains, with approximately 12 million shared. Assay: immunoSEQ multiplex PCR; the TCRdb copy retains only in-frame clones and omits some. From that table come the V and J calls and clone size; the DNA was used to work out D and trimming. The top ten hold about 19% of the sample, which has about 130,000 clones, over 80% seen once. Germline lookup yields CDR1 KGHSH and CDR2 LQKENI. This CDR3 spans 14 amino acids. Trimming shortened V by 0 bases and J by 4 bases, and 10 bases separated the two germline ends. General study results and limits: A later analysis showed TCR association rates differing by HLA locus, peaking at DRB1 and lowest at HLA-C.

Material for sequencing was PBMCs. The TCR comes from a man aged 18-30 years in good health and CMV-seropositive. The chain links TRBV18 to TRBJ2-7; D may be TRBD2 (7 bases). In DNA, the CDR3 is TGTGCCAGCTCACCACCGGGGGGGCTTTACGAGCAGTACTTC. Its translation: CASSPPGGLYEQYF.